A selection of T cell receptor beta chains follows, all from one sample in a study of T cell responses to AZD1222 COVID-19 vaccine. Sequencing was performed with immunoSEQ multiplex PCR; in TCRdb, only in-frame clones are kept and a portion is missing. The repertoire holds roughly 100,000 clones, 88% seen once, with 2% to 3% in the top ten. The source material was peripheral blood, sampled on day 0 of AZD1222 vaccination. The receptors shown here come from an adult in good health. Each CDR3 is given without its conserved first and last residue. Size values are once, few and many counts, or a class for expanded clones, and some rows have none.

abundance: .
v_gene: TRBV3-1/TRBV3-2
CDR3aa: ASSRGGANSPLH

abundance: .
v_gene: TRBV28
CDR3aa: ASPPPGTSGTYEQY

abundance: .
v_gene: TRBV7-2
CDR3aa: ASSLEGRKYGYT

abundance: .
v_gene: TRBV2
CDR3aa: ASTRTSGPSYEQY

abundance: .
v_gene: TRBV18
CDR3aa: ASSPRSGGVYTEAF

abundance: many
v_gene: TRBV28
CDR3aa: ASSLSSWGAGGYT

abundance: .
v_gene: TRBV19
CDR3aa: ASSGKNTGELF

abundance: .
v_gene: TRBV7-6
CDR3aa: ASSLGTPGSTDTQY

abundance: .
v_gene: TRBV5-1
CDR3aa: ASSRGGGTDTQY

abundance: .
v_gene: TRBV6-5
CDR3aa: ASRQQGTGNTEAF

abundance: .
v_gene: TRBV19
CDR3aa: ASSRMGQGAPTEAF

abundance: .
v_gene: TRBV5-4
CDR3aa: ASSLEGRGMNTEAF

abundance: .
v_gene: TRBV18
CDR3aa: ASSRPKETQY

abundance: .
v_gene: TRBV9
CDR3aa: ASSVGSTRISYEQY

abundance: .
v_gene: TRBV1
CDR3aa: TSSGNRNRDRKENTEAF

abundance: .
v_gene: TRBV5-4
CDR3aa: ASSLGQGDNEKLF

abundance: .
v_gene: TRBV10-3
CDR3aa: ATSDRLNNQPQH

abundance: .
v_gene: TRBV20-1
CDR3aa: ASGGDTEAF

abundance: .
v_gene: TRBV11-3
CDR3aa: ATTRGGGQHNEQF

abundance: .
v_gene: TRBV11-3
CDR3aa: ASSRDATDTQY

abundance: few
v_gene: TRBV6-6
CDR3aa: ASSYGLAGSYEQY

abundance: few
v_gene: TRBV5-1
CDR3aa: ASSAGNYNEQF

abundance: .
v_gene: TRBV4-1
CDR3aa: ASSQWEQTGNEQF

abundance: .
v_gene: TRBV7-3
CDR3aa: ASSPGTGPLH

abundance: .
v_gene: TRBV27
CDR3aa: ASSLTRDSTYEQY

abundance: .
v_gene: TRBV7-6
CDR3aa: ASSLAGRGVTDTQY

abundance: .
v_gene: TRBV14
CDR3aa: ASSHVPGYGYT

abundance: .
v_gene: TRBV27
CDR3aa: ASSLNGGRPDEQF

abundance: once
v_gene: TRBV2
CDR3aa: ASRPDRADSPLH

abundance: .
v_gene: TRBV27
CDR3aa: ASSFMGQGPDEQY

abundance: .
v_gene: TRBV7-9
CDR3aa: ASSLAGGPPGELF

abundance: .
v_gene: TRBV29-1
CDR3aa: SVESRGYGTEAF

abundance: .
v_gene: TRBV2
CDR3aa: ASSESIQTGGMQY

abundance: .
v_gene: TRBV3-1/TRBV3-2
CDR3aa: ASSQDHQGLYGYT

abundance: .
v_gene: TRBV5-1
CDR3aa: ASSLNPWVAGELF